This T cell receptor (beta chain) is from a study of blood T cell repertoires in COVID-19 (dated by TCRdb to 2019 to 2021). For context, the study as a whole: The collaborator samples originated in the United States, Italy and Spain and spanned the acute and convalescent phases of COVID-19. The material from the prospective study consisted of cDNA or gDNA derived from T cells, B-cell-depleted T cells, or PBMCs. Deeply sampled blood TCRbeta repertoires from subjects exposed to, actively infected with, or recovered from COVID-19 were included in the dataset. The repertoires were released in a freely available public database intended as a resource for research on the immune response to SARS-CoV-2. The samples were drawn from the first 160 participants of the ongoing ImmuneRACE study and from some 1,300 subjects provided by 6 global collaborators. Nearly every sample came with metadata listing a de-identified subject ID, COVID-19 status, age in years and sex. Where available, HLA class I and class II types were taken from metadata supplied by the sample provider and were not determined by assay-based typing. Beyond this particular receptor, the publication reports: Clinical and demographic metadata were provided uncurated, with the amount varying by source and participant.

TCRbeta CDR3 regions were amplified from genomic DNA by means of the immunoSEQ Assay, a bias-controlled multiplex PCR. In the paper's pipeline: Within the assay, amplification of reference gene primers was used to estimate how many nucleated cells each sample contained. To quantify the absolute abundance of each unique TCRbeta CDR3 rearrangement, sequence reads were collapsed and filtered. For each sample, productive Simpson clonality was calculated as the square root of Simpson's diversity index across productive rearrangements. The clones in this table, taken by TCRdb from immuneACCESS, are in-frame only. Not every clone is retained; where verified, under half of the shortfall comes from an unresolved V gene, and the cause of the rest is unknown. That table is the source of V, J and clone size, and D and trimming were worked out from the DNA. The sample has tens of thousands of clones on record, about four fifths of them singletons. Together, the top ten hold roughly 15% of the sample.

The CDR3 covers 12 residues, taking in both the cysteine and the phenylalanine. The DNA shown is the 36-base CDR3, in frame from base 1. Ends trimmed: V by 5 bases, J by 6 bases; bases unmatched to a gene: 1. CDR1 SGHTA and CDR2 FQGNSA were looked up in the germline V gene. Turning to this clone: Its recognized antigen is unknown. Per-nucleotide qualities are absent, and no much larger clonotype sits a single base away.

Collaborating institutions collected whole blood in K2EDTA tubes following their own protocols. For TCRbeta analysis, collaborator samples were shipped as frozen whole blood, as isolated PBMCs, or as DNA extracted from either sample type. This TCR derives from a man between 45 and 60 years old with active or convalescent COVID-19. Recombination connected TRBV7-2 to TRBJ2-3; TRBD1 agrees with 8 junctional bases. Sequenced: peripheral blood. The DNA sequence is TGTGCCAGCAGCCGGGACAGGGATACGCAGTATTTT. Translated, it reads CASSRDRDTQYF.